This entry describes one T cell receptor (beta chain). Germline trimming cut 6 bases from V and 3 bases from J; bases unmatched to any gene: 11. The CDR3 has 17 amino acids. In germline, CDR1 is MNHEY, CDR2 SMNVEV (reference sequence). This entry comes from a study of T cell changes during pregnancy in multiple sclerosis. Repertoires were generated with immunoSEQ multiplex PCR, while TCRdb's copy carries only in-frame clones and drops some. The table shows about 81,000 clones, with approximately 94% occurring only once. The specimen comprised peripheral blood, sampled in the third trimester of pregnancy. The V gene is TRBV27, the J gene TRBJ1-2, with 12 bases identical to TRBD1. The clonotype comes from a female donor with multiple sclerosis, enrolled in a pregnancy study. CDR3 sequence reads: CASRSPGQGAFDYGYTF. CDR3 nucleotide sequence: TGTGCCAGCAGGTCGCCGGGACAGGGGGCATTCGACTATGGCTACACCTTC.